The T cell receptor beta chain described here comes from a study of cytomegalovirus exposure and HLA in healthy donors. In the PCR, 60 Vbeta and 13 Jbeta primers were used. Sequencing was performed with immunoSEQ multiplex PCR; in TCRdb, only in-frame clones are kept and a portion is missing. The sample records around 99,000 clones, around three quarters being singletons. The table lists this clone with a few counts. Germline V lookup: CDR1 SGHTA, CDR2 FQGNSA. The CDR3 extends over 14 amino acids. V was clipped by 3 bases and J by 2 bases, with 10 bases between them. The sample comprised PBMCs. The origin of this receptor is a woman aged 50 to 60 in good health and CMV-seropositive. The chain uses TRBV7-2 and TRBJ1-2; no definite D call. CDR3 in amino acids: CASSLRTGNYGYTF. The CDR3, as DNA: TGTGCCAGCAGCTTGCGGACGGGAAACTATGGCTACACCTTC.